This entry concerns a single T cell receptor (beta chain). What it binds is not known. Other DNA sequences in the sample encode the same CDR3. The sample is drawn from a study of Ad26.COV2.S vaccination and SARS-CoV-2 variants. On the study more broadly: Ad26.COV2.S arm of COV1001 included the donor. Ad26.COV2.S was injected intramuscularly once or twice, 56 days apart.

V lost 1 base and J 5 bases, leaving 11 bases between the germline ends. The CDR3 is made up of 14 amino acids. Looked up from germline, CDR1 is SEHNR and CDR2 is FQNEAQ (reference sequence). Documented treatment: 19 received Ad26.COV2.S at low or high dose, single or two shots; roughly five received placebo; per-sample allocation not given. Specimens were obtained on day 63 following the first vaccine or placebo injection. Sequencing was performed with immunoSEQ multiplex PCR; in TCRdb, only in-frame clones are kept and a portion is missing. The table lists about 350,000 clones, around 88% of them singletons. Findings and caveats of the study: There was reportedly substantial breadth in spike-specific CD8+ and CD4+ T cell responses after vaccination. Total T cell responses may have been underestimated by the TCR breadth and depth analyses.

This clonotype originated in a person aged 18-65 years who received the Ad26.COV2.S COVID-19 vaccine or a placebo. The rearrangement joins TRBV7-9 to TRBJ2-5, with D possibly TRBD1 on 7 matching bases. The sample consisted of peripheral blood, taken in a trial of Ad26.COV2.S vaccine versus placebo. The chain's CDR3 is CASSLVTGRETQYF. The CDR3 region has the DNA TGTGCCAGCAGCTTAGTGACAGGGAGGGAGACCCAGTACTTC.